This T cell receptor beta chain emerged from a study of cytomegalovirus exposure and HLA in healthy donors. The PCR made use of 60 Vbeta and 13 Jbeta primers. The method was immunoSEQ multiplex PCR; TCRdb's version includes in-frame clones alone and lacks a portion of them. Here the sample spans 90,000 to 100,000 clones, around 82% being singletons. CDR3 length: 15 amino acids. V dropped 4 bases and J dropped 0 bases, with 13 bases sitting between them. The germline CDR1 and CDR2 sequences are SGHDT and YYEEEE. The chain employs TRBV5-6 and TRBJ1-2, with D perhaps TRBD1 (5 bases). The clonotype was recovered from a man younger than 35 in good health and CMV-seronegative. The source material was PBMCs. The CDR3 DNA follows: TGTGCCAGCAGCGTGCAGGGTATCTCTAACTATGGCTACACCTTC. It encodes CASSVQGISNYGYTF.